This T cell receptor beta chain was sequenced during a study of metastatic and nonmetastatic thyroid tumors (dated by TCRdb to about 2020). Background for the entire study: For patients with malignant and with benign thyroid disease, the researchers compared repertoires between peripheral blood samples and tumor or nodule tissue samples.

No patient had received any treatment before thyroid surgery. The study retrospectively analysed patient clinical samples collected from about 2012 to 2018 using T-cell receptor beta sequencing. This clone was seen at least ten times. Its antigen is unknown. Base qualities are missing; no much larger clone stands one base away. CDR1 and CDR2 were assigned from the germline V gene as SGHTA and FQGNSA. Inclusive of the bounding cysteine and phenylalanine, the CDR3 is 14 residues long. The retained sequence is limited to the CDR3, 42 bases, with the frame set at the first base. The V and J ends are trimmed by 3 bases and 2 bases, leaving 7 bases between them. Beyond this particular receptor, the publication reports: TCR beta diversity was reported as significantly higher in malignant tumors than in benign nodules, in both blood and tumor samples.

Library preparation was by PCR. TCRdb lists the instrument as Illumina HiSeq 4000. High-throughput sequencing was used to profile the CDR3 region of the TCR beta-chain in every patient. Processing in the source paper ran as follows. Drawing on CDR3 differences between clinicopathological groups, the researchers built a classifier meant to tell apart patients with distant-metastatic papillary thyroid cancer. To measure repertoire diversity the researchers used the Shannon index, while the Morisita-Horn index served to gauge how similar the tumor and blood repertoires were. TCRdb handled the public reads itself, with Q25 trimming in fastp and clone calling in MiXCR, and kept productive beta chains. The V and J calls reflect TCRdb's pipeline rather than the authors' work. Across this sample there are more than 10,000 clones, with around 20% seen only once. Together, the top ten hold 11% to 15% of the sample.

This TCR came from a female donor with papillary thyroid cancer or a benign thyroid nodule (not recorded which). Some clones in this sample may be carry-over from other donors' samples. Sequencing was done on a sample of adjacent normal tissue. The rearranged segments are TRBV7-2 and TRBJ1-4, with a weak D call of TRBD1 (5 bases match). Here is the DNA: TGTGCCAGCAGCTTCGACAGTACTAATGAAAAACTGTTTTTT. Its translation reads: CASSFDSTNEKLFF.